This TCR beta chain was observed in a study of T cells in Graves' hyperthyroidism and ophthalmopathy. Broader study findings: Also found in blood were most expanded thyroid clonotypes above 0.001.

Regarding this clonotype: The target antigen is unknown.

The CDR3 sequence is 15 residues long. The V end lost 1 base, the J end lost 0 bases, and 7 bases lay between the germline ends. Per the germline V gene, CDR1 is MNHEY and CDR2 is SMNVEV (reference sequence). TCR beta CDR3 regions were amplified from RNA transcripts. The TCR CDR3 was amplified in a first-round RT-PCR using the HTBI primer set. MiXCR, applied by TCRdb to the multiplex PCR reads, yields one record per CDR3 protein. Here the sample spans approximately 610,000 distinct CDR3 sequences, 16% being singletons. Graves' hyperthyroidism qualified as stable when ophthalmopathy did not progress within 18 months.

The specimen was blood. The chain joins TRBV27 to TRBJ2-1; either TRBD1 or TRBD2 may supply D (5 bases each). The clonotype originates from a woman between 18 and 29 years old with Graves' hyperthyroidism. The CDR3 loop reads CASSLWGSSYNEQFF. CDR3 nucleotide sequence: TGTGCCAGCAGTTTATGGGGGAGCTCCTACAATGAGCAGTTCTTC.